These T cell receptor beta chains were read from a single sample in a study of blood T cell repertoires in COVID-19. Clones were read by immunoSEQ multiplex PCR, and TCRdb kept only the in-frame ones, dropping some. There are 95,000 to 150,000 clones in the sample; about 80% occur only once, and under 20% lies in the top ten. Material: peripheral blood. These TCRs come from a man in his sixties with active or convalescent COVID-19. Each CDR3 is given with its conserved first and last residue. Each record gives: D gene, J gene, clone size, V gene, CDR3 protein, CDR3 DNA. A D gene is named only where the DNA matches it firmly. Size is stated for part of the rows, as once, few or many counts, or as a class when the clone is expanded.

d_gene: TRBD2; j_gene: TRBJ2-5; abundance: -; v_gene: TRBV3-1/TRBV3-2; CDR3aa: CASSQDIRLAGDGETQYF; CDR3nt: TGTGCCAGCAGCCAAGATATCCGACTAGCGGGAGATGGGGAGACCCAGTACTTC
d_gene: -; j_gene: TRBJ1-1; abundance: few; v_gene: TRBV7-2; CDR3aa: CASSSTPLNTEAFF; CDR3nt: TGTGCCAGCAGCTCGACACCTCTGAACACTGAAGCTTTCTTT
d_gene: -; j_gene: TRBJ1-5; abundance: -; v_gene: TRBV12-3/TRBV12-4; CDR3aa: CASSESRAQPQHF; CDR3nt: TGTGCCAGCAGTGAGAGCAGGGCTCAGCCCCAGCATTTT
d_gene: -; j_gene: TRBJ1-6; abundance: many; v_gene: TRBV6-2/TRBV6-3; CDR3aa: CASSRGESPLHF; CDR3nt: TGTGCCAGCAGCCGTGGAGAATCACCCCTCCACTTT
d_gene: -; j_gene: TRBJ2-7; abundance: few; v_gene: TRBV7-2; CDR3aa: CASSLVAGAEQYF; CDR3nt: TGTGCCAGCAGCTTAGTTGCAGGGGCAGAGCAGTACTTC
d_gene: TRBD2; j_gene: TRBJ2-3; abundance: -; v_gene: TRBV4-1; CDR3aa: CASSQVGAGGRGTDTQYF; CDR3nt: TGCGCCAGCAGCCAAGTGGGGGCGGGAGGGCGAGGCACAGATACGCAGTATTTT
d_gene: TRBD1; j_gene: TRBJ1-6; abundance: -; v_gene: TRBV6-5; CDR3aa: CASSKGQAMSPLHF; CDR3nt: TGTGCCAGCAGCAAAGGACAGGCGATGTCACCCCTCCACTTT
d_gene: TRBD1; j_gene: TRBJ2-1; abundance: -; v_gene: TRBV11-2; CDR3aa: CASRLGQWNEQFF; CDR3nt: TGTGCCAGCAGGCTGGGACAGTGGAATGAGCAGTTCTTC
d_gene: -; j_gene: TRBJ2-3; abundance: -; v_gene: TRBV3-1/TRBV3-2; CDR3aa: CASSHRVETQYF; CDR3nt: TGTGCCAGCAGCCACAGGGTTGAAACGCAGTATTTT
d_gene: TRBD2; j_gene: TRBJ2-1; abundance: -; v_gene: TRBV29-1; CDR3aa: CSVVRGLADNEQFF; CDR3nt: TGCAGCGTTGTTCGTGGCCTAGCGGACAATGAGCAGTTCTTC
d_gene: -; j_gene: TRBJ2-5; abundance: once; v_gene: TRBV7-9; CDR3aa: CASSLSSARETQYF; CDR3nt: TGTGCCAGCAGCTTAAGTAGCGCGCGGGAGACCCAGTACTTC
d_gene: TRBD1; j_gene: TRBJ1-1; abundance: -; v_gene: TRBV29-1; CDR3aa: CSVANPGQGGEAFF; CDR3nt: TGCAGCGTTGCGAACCCGGGACAGGGGGGTGAAGCTTTCTTT
d_gene: -; j_gene: TRBJ1-2; abundance: -; v_gene: TRBV4-2; CDR3aa: CASSQTSGSWARGNYGYTF; CDR3nt: TGTGCCAGCAGCCAAACCAGCGGGTCGTGGGCGCGCGGGAACTATGGCTACACCTTC
d_gene: -; j_gene: TRBJ1-6; abundance: -; v_gene: TRBV7-2; CDR3aa: CASSYRQNSPLHF; CDR3nt: TGTGCCAGCAGTTACCGACAGAACTCACCCCTCCACTTT
d_gene: -; j_gene: TRBJ2-3; abundance: -; v_gene: TRBV24-1; CDR3aa: CATSVGGLGADTQYF; CDR3nt: TGTGCCACCAGTGTTGGCGGCCTCGGGGCAGATACGCAGTATTTT
d_gene: TRBD1; j_gene: TRBJ2-1; abundance: -; v_gene: TRBV5-4; CDR3aa: CASSFDRGTYNEQFF; CDR3nt: TGTGCCAGCAGCTTCGACAGGGGTACCTACAATGAGCAGTTCTTC
d_gene: -; j_gene: TRBJ1-3; abundance: once; v_gene: TRBV19; CDR3aa: CASAGDASSGNTIYF; CDR3nt: TGTGCCAGTGCGGGGGATGCCAGCTCTGGAAACACCATATATTTT
d_gene: -; j_gene: TRBJ2-1; abundance: -; v_gene: TRBV7-3; CDR3aa: CASSSLGGGANEQFF; CDR3nt: TGTGCCAGCAGCTCCCTAGGGGGAGGGGCCAATGAGCAGTTCTTC
d_gene: -; j_gene: TRBJ2-3; abundance: -; v_gene: TRBV18; CDR3aa: CASSQQGSTDTQYF; CDR3nt: TGTGCCAGCTCGCAACAGGGTAGCACAGATACGCAGTATTTT
d_gene: TRBD1; j_gene: TRBJ2-5; abundance: -; v_gene: TRBV27; CDR3aa: CASRSDRGIGETQYF; CDR3nt: TGTGCCAGCAGGTCGGACAGGGGGATAGGAGAGACCCAGTACTTC
d_gene: -; j_gene: TRBJ2-7; abundance: few; v_gene: TRBV14; CDR3aa: CASSAAYEQYF; CDR3nt: TGTGCCAGCAGCGCAGCCTACGAGCAGTACTTC
d_gene: TRBD1; j_gene: TRBJ1-1; abundance: once; v_gene: TRBV6-6; CDR3aa: CASSYHRTGLEAFF; CDR3nt: TGTGCCAGCAGTTACCACCGGACAGGGCTTGAAGCTTTCTTT
d_gene: TRBD1; j_gene: TRBJ1-1; abundance: -; v_gene: TRBV29-1; CDR3aa: CSVPRQGASNTEAFF; CDR3nt: TGCAGCGTCCCCAGACAGGGGGCTTCGAACACTGAAGCTTTCTTT
d_gene: TRBD2; j_gene: TRBJ2-1; abundance: -; v_gene: TRBV27; CDR3aa: CASSARAGVFLNEQFF; CDR3nt: TGTGCCAGCAGTGCCCGAGCGGGAGTTTTCTTAAATGAGCAGTTCTTC
d_gene: TRBD2; j_gene: TRBJ2-7; abundance: -; v_gene: TRBV7-6; CDR3aa: CASSRTSGSNYEQYF; CDR3nt: TGTGCCAGCAGTCGCACTAGCGGGAGTAACTACGAGCAGTACTTC
d_gene: -; j_gene: TRBJ2-7; abundance: -; v_gene: TRBV7-3; CDR3aa: CASSPGQHEQYF; CDR3nt: TGTGCCAGCAGCCCGGGACAACACGAGCAGTACTTC
d_gene: TRBD1; j_gene: TRBJ2-2; abundance: -; v_gene: TRBV5-1; CDR3aa: CASRPGTGNPGELFF; CDR3nt: TGCGCCAGCAGGCCCGGGACAGGGAATCCCGGGGAGCTGTTTTTT
d_gene: TRBD2; j_gene: TRBJ2-7; abundance: few; v_gene: TRBV7-2; CDR3aa: CASSYPQAGGRYEQYF; CDR3nt: TGTGCCAGCAGCTACCCCCAGGCGGGAGGAAGATACGAGCAGTACTTC
d_gene: TRBD1; j_gene: TRBJ1-2; abundance: -; v_gene: TRBV6-5; CDR3aa: CASSIRTGANYGYTF; CDR3nt: TGTGCCAGCAGTATCCGGACAGGGGCTAACTATGGCTACACCTTC